This T cell receptor beta chain was found in a study of T cell changes during pregnancy in multiple sclerosis. The table came from immunoSEQ multiplex PCR; TCRdb's copy has only in-frame clones and leaves some out. The sample includes around 61,000 clones, 80% to 90% of them seen just once. Deletions cut 0 bases from V and 0 bases from J, with 6 bases between. This CDR3 is 16 amino acids long. Germline-derived CDR1 and CDR2 are LGHNA and YSLEER. This chain uses TRBV4-3 with TRBJ2-6; D remains unclear. Here the sequenced sample was peripheral blood, taken in the first trimester of pregnancy. This receptor was taken from a female donor in good health, enrolled as a control in a pregnancy study. DNA for the CDR3: TGCGCCAGCAGCCAAGAGACGGGCTCTGGGGCCAACGTCCTGACTTTC. It yields the protein CASSQETGSGANVLTF.